Listed here are 32 T cell receptor beta chains from one sample, sequenced in a study of a mutant IDH1 vaccine in newly diagnosed glioma. Generated by immunoSEQ multiplex PCR, the TCRdb table keeps only in-frame clones and is missing some. The sample includes about 66,000 clones, around 85% of them seen just once. Their target antigens are unknown. Time point defined: week 11, during vaccination. Doses comprised 300 ug of mutant IDH1 20-mer peptide each, plus topical imiquimod. The sequenced sample was PBMCs, obtained from a glioma patient whose treatment included an IDH1 peptide vaccine. The receptors stem from a woman aged 50 to 60 with glioma.

The V gene is TRBV6-5, the J gene TRBJ1-1; TRBD1 aligns across 8 bases. V was pared by 0 bases and J by 5 bases, with 5 bases of the junction left unmatched. CDR3 length equals 15 residues. From germline, CDR1 is MNHEY and CDR2 SVGAGI. CDR3 region: CASSYSSQGATEAFF. CDR3 coding DNA: TGTGCCAGCAGTTACTCGAGTCAGGGGGCAACTGAAGCTTTCTTT.

V gene TRBV7-9 combines with J gene TRBJ2-3; the D call may be TRBD1 or TRBD2 (5 bases each). This CDR3 contains 12 residues. Germline CDR1 and CDR2: SEHNR and FQNEAQ (reference sequence). V lost 8 bases, J lost 5 bases, and 11 bases lay in between. Here the CDR3 reads CASARGGDTQYF. In nucleotides, the CDR3 is TGTGCCAGCGCGAGGGGCGGAGATACGCAGTATTTT.

The J gene is TRBJ1-2, the V gene TRBV28; D unclear. Trimming took 8 bases from V and 2 from J, leaving 9 bases between them. This CDR3 spans 12 amino acids. CDR1 and CDR2 from the germline V gene are MDHEN and SYDVKM. Written as DNA, the CDR3 is TGTGCCAGCCTCCGGTTAAACTATGGCTACACCTTC. As protein: CASLRLNYGYTF.

In DNA form, the CDR3 reads TGTGCCAGCAGTGAACTGGGGCACTCCTACGAGCAGTACTTC. Translated: CASSELGHSYEQYF. The V and J genes are TRBV6-1 and TRBJ2-7; D perhaps matches TRBD1 (5 bases). With 2 bases removed from V and 0 bases from J, the gap between germline ends came to 8 bases. CDR1 is MNHNS and CDR2 is SASEGT in the germline V gene. The CDR3 is 14 amino acids.

V gene TRBV29-1 combines with J gene TRBJ2-5, with 10 bases matching TRBD1. Germline values: CDR1 SQVTM, CDR2 ANQGSEA. The CDR3 has 13 amino acids. With 0 bases clipped from V and 14 bases from J, the junction kept 9 bases outside the gene matches. CDR3 in amino acids: CSVEDEGTGVEYF. CDR3 bases: TGCAGCGTTGAAGACGAGGGGACAGGGGTGGAATACTTC.

The CDR3 is CASSVSGTGASGANVLTF. The CDR3, as DNA: TGTGCCAGCAGCGTATCCGGGACAGGGGCCTCTGGGGCCAACGTCCTGACTTTC. This sequence joins TRBV9 and TRBJ2-6; 10 bases line up with TRBD1. The V gene's germline CDR1 is SGDLS and CDR2 YYNGEE. The CDR3 length is 18 residues. J lost 0 bases, V lost 1 base, and 4 bases had no gene match.

The chain combines TRBV27 with TRBJ1-5; D unclear. This CDR3 is built from 15 residues. Germline assignment: CDR1 MNHEY and CDR2 SMNVEV (reference sequence). The V end was cut by 3 bases, the J end by 11 bases, with 20 bases between. CDR3 nucleotide sequence: TGTGCCAGCAGTTTCTCGGTGGAGGGTGCCACGGCCCAGCATTTT. Residues: CASSFSVEGATAQHF.

This clone was counted only a few times. The sample has other DNA sequences that encode this CDR3 too. The rearrangement links TRBV9 to TRBJ2-3, with 11 bases lining up with TRBD2. Germline CDR1 is SGDLS and CDR2 is YYNGEE. Trimming cost V 3 bases and J 2 bases; bases outside gene matches: 5. The CDR3 has 16 amino acids. In nucleotides, the CDR3 is TGTGCCAGCAGCGGGGGGACTAGCGGACTCACAGATACGCAGTATTTT. It codes for CASSGGTSGLTDTQYF.

The V and J genes are TRBV5-5 and TRBJ2-4; possibly TRBD1 for D (5 bases). Germline loops: CDR1 SGHKS, CDR2 YYEKEE (reference sequence). The CDR3 covers 16 residues. Trimming cost V 4 bases and J 0 bases, with 14 bases left between them. The CDR3 coding sequence is TGTGCCAGCAGCCTACTGGACACCCTAGCCAAAAACATTCAGTACTTC. It translates to CASSLLDTLAKNIQYF. Filled out from reference TRBV5-5 and TRBJ2-4, the complete variable domain reads DAGVTQSPTHLIKTRGQQVTLRCSPISGHKSVSWYQQVLGQGPQFIFQYYEKEERGRGNFPDRFSARQFPNYSSELNVNALLLGDSALYLCASSLLDTLAKNIQYFGAGTRLSVL.

This chain links TRBV5-1 with TRBJ1-3; TRBD1 is a possible D gene (5 bases). Germline V CDR1 and CDR2: SGHRS, YFSETQ. The V gene lost 4 bases and the J gene lost 0 bases, with 14 bases spanning the gap. This CDR3 spans 16 amino acids. CDR3: CASSPDGASSGNTIYF. DNA for the CDR3: TGCGCCAGCAGCCCGGACGGGGCCTCCTCTGGAAACACCATATATTTT.

V and J are TRBV19 and TRBJ2-6, with D perhaps TRBD1 or TRBD2 (6 bases each). The CDR3 extends over 16 amino acids. In germline, CDR1 is LNHDA, CDR2 SQIVND (reference sequence). V dropped 1 base and J dropped 4 bases, with 11 bases sitting between them. This CDR3 reads CASSIGGAEGANVLTF. CDR3 nucleotides: TGTGCCAGTAGTATAGGGGGGGCAGAGGGGGCCAACGTCCTGACTTTC.

The chain couples TRBV4-2 to TRBJ2-7; TRBD1 agrees at 7 bases. The CDR3 sequence is 16 residues long. Germline-derived CDR1 and CDR2 are LGHNA and YNFKEQ. V shed 0 bases and J 3 bases; nucleotides not matched to a gene: 8. CDR3 sequence (DNA): TGTGCCAGCAGCCAAGAATACCAGGGGGTATTCTACGAGCAGTACTTC. Its protein product is CASSQEYQGVFYEQYF.

This chain links TRBV7-2 with TRBJ2-5; TRBD2 aligns across 7 bases. Looked up from germline, CDR1 is SGHTA and CDR2 is FQGNSA. The V gene end was trimmed by 5 bases and the J gene end by 1 base; junction bases not matched to a gene: 10. This CDR3 region has 16 residues. The CDR3 here is CASSPRLAGFQETQYF. CDR3 coding DNA: TGTGCCAGCAGCCCTCGACTAGCAGGATTCCAAGAGACCCAGTACTTC.

The chain carries TRBV29-1 and TRBJ2-3, with D uncertain. This CDR3 has 16 amino acids. CDR1 SQVTM and CDR2 ANQGSEA come from the germline V gene. The germline V and J ends were trimmed by 4 bases and 0 bases, with 17 bases remaining between them. The CDR3 region has the DNA TGCAGCGTTGGTGTGCACCAAGCCGCGAGCACAGATACGCAGTATTTT. Translating gives CSVGVHQAASTDTQYF.

About this clone: The junction differs from germline at one of its ends, possibly a read error. The chain combines TRBV7-7 with TRBJ1-5; D is possibly TRBD1 (5 bases). This CDR3 has 19 amino acids. CDR1 and CDR2 (germline): SSHAT, FNYEAQ (reference sequence). For the CDR3, the DNA is TGTGCTAGCAGCTTAGCGGGTATGGGGCCTCCACTAAGCAATCAGCCCCAGCATTTT. Translated: CASSLAGMGPPLSNQPQHF.

The gene calls are TRBV19 and TRBJ2-7; D remains unclear. The germline V gene has CDR1 LNHDA and CDR2 SQIVND (reference sequence). The germline V and J ends were trimmed by 3 bases and 2 bases, with 11 bases remaining between them. The CDR3 runs 14 residues. CDR3 in amino acids: CASSMPGQPYEQYF. The DNA for the CDR3 is TGTGCCAGTAGTATGCCGGGTCAACCCTACGAGCAGTACTTC.

The J gene is TRBJ2-7, the V gene TRBV28, with D possibly TRBD1 on 6 matching bases. V was cut by 2 bases and J by 4 bases, with 12 bases left in between. Germline V gene sequence: CDR1 MDHEN, CDR2 SYDVKM. This CDR3 contains 14 residues. The CDR3 coding sequence is TGTGCCAGCAGTTTAGTAACAGGGATTTACGAGCAGTACTTC. Residues: CASSLVTGIYEQYF.

This clone was counted a single time. This chain joins TRBV7-6 and TRBJ2-7, with D possibly being TRBD1 (6 bases). The CDR3 is 17 residues long. V was trimmed by 5 bases and J by 0 bases, leaving 20 bases between them. Germline values: CDR1 SGHVS, CDR2 FNYEAQ. The CDR3 region is CASSPRPRDKSSYEQYF. DNA of the CDR3: TGTGCCAGCAGCCCGCGACCAAGGGACAAGAGCTCCTACGAGCAGTACTTC.

V and J are TRBV5-1 and TRBJ2-7, with unresolved D. Germline loops: CDR1 SGHRS, CDR2 YFSETQ. Deletions cut 2 bases from V and 4 bases from J, with 10 bases between. The CDR3 runs to 13 residues. CDR3 residues: CASSFSKGYEQYF. The CDR3 region has the DNA TGCGCCAGCAGCTTTTCAAAGGGTTACGAGCAGTACTTC.

The rearrangement links TRBV7-9 to TRBJ1-2, with D uncertain. Per germline, CDR1 SEHNR and CDR2 FQNEAQ (reference sequence). CDR3 length: 16 amino acids. The V and J ends lost 2 bases and 2 bases respectively, with 15 bases between them. This chain's CDR3 is CASSLTGQRRNYGYTF. The DNA of the CDR3 is TGTGCCAGCAGCTTAACTGGCCAGCGCCGCAACTATGGCTACACCTTC.

This chain links TRBV5-5 with TRBJ2-7; 7 bases map to TRBD2. Trimming removed 4 bases from V and 5 bases from J; junction bases left unmatched: 12. From germline, CDR1 is SGHKS and CDR2 YYEKEE (reference sequence). The CDR3 has 15 amino acids. CDR3: CASSPRLAGSHEQYF. In DNA, the CDR3 is TGTGCCAGCAGCCCTCGACTAGCTGGTTCCCACGAGCAGTACTTC.

The V call is TRBV2, the J call TRBJ2-7, with no clear D. Trimming left V 4 bases short and J 2 bases short, with 12 bases between. Germline CDR1 SNHLY, CDR2 FYNNEI. The CDR3 covers 14 residues. CDR3 coding DNA: TGTGCCAGCAGTGCTAGGGTAGCCCCCTACGAGCAGTACTTC. This gives the protein CASSARVAPYEQYF.

This chain links TRBV28 with TRBJ1-1; D is uncertain. This CDR3 has 11 amino acids. CDR1 and CDR2 (germline): MDHEN, SYDVKM. The V and J ends lost 8 bases and 4 bases respectively, with 8 bases between them. Here the CDR3 reads CASVHITEAFF. Here the CDR3 DNA reads TGTGCCAGCGTACATATCACTGAAGCTTTCTTT. The full variable domain, its missing parts supplied by reference TRBV28 and TRBJ1-1, is DVKVTQSSRYLVKRTGEKVFLECVQDMDHENMFWYRQDPGLGLRLIYFSYDVKMKEKGDIPEGYSVSREKKERFSLILESASTNQTSMYLCASVHITEAFFGQGTRLTVV.

The chain employs TRBV11-2 and TRBJ1-2; 8 nucleotides agree with TRBD1. Looked up from germline, CDR1 is SGHAT and CDR2 is FQNNGV. The CDR3 contains 14 residues. V shed 2 bases, J shed 8 bases, and the junction held 7 bases outside the gene matches. The CDR3 sequence is CASSLYSGGRGYTF. In DNA form, the CDR3 reads TGTGCCAGCAGCTTATACTCAGGGGGCCGGGGCTACACCTTC.

This clone occurred a few times. The chain employs TRBV27 and TRBJ1-5; D is perhaps TRBD1 (5 bases). Per the germline V gene, CDR1 is MNHEY and CDR2 is SMNVEV (reference sequence). CDR3 length: 15 amino acids. The V and J ends lost 6 bases and 0 bases respectively, with 12 bases between them. The CDR3 DNA reads as TGTGCCAGCAGCCCAGGGACGGATAGCAATCAGCCCCAGCATTTT. It specifies CASSPGTDSNQPQHF.

This clone turned up a few times. The gene calls are TRBV6-4 and TRBJ1-2; 8 nucleotides agree with TRBD1. The CDR3 covers 15 residues. V was clipped by 6 bases and J by 4 bases; unmatched bases: 10. Germline CDR1 is MRHNA and CDR2 is SNTAGT. The CDR3 spells CASRLGTGNSYGYTF. CDR3 bases: TGTGCCAGCAGACTCGGGACAGGAAATTCCTATGGCTACACCTTC.

The chain is built from TRBV25-1 and TRBJ1-2; D unclear. The CDR3 covers 14 residues. Germline CDR1 is MGHDK and CDR2 is SYGVNS. With 3 bases removed from V and 5 bases from J, the gap between germline ends came to 13 bases. CDR3 residues: CASSDRFGRYGYTF. The DNA for the CDR3 is TGTGCCAGCAGTGACCGATTTGGGCGGTATGGCTACACCTTC.

The rearrangement links TRBV5-8 to TRBJ1-5, with 9 nucleotides matching TRBD1. Trimming took 4 bases from V and 6 from J; bases not matched to a gene: 8. CDR1 is SGHTS and CDR2 is YDEGEE in the germline V gene. The CDR3 runs 15 residues. CDR3 loop: CASSTPGTGSQPQHF. Written as DNA, the CDR3 is TGTGCCAGCAGCACTCCCGGGACAGGGAGTCAGCCCCAGCATTTT.

The chain employs TRBV27 and TRBJ2-1; 9 positions match TRBD2. Germline V CDR1 and CDR2: MNHEY, SMNVEV (reference sequence). The V and J ends lost 4 bases and 0 bases, in that order; junction bases with no gene match: 16. CDR3 length: 20 residues. The CDR3 spells CASSSSKFQRGESSYNEQFF. CDR3 in DNA: TGTGCCAGCAGTTCCTCCAAGTTCCAGCGGGGGGAGAGCTCCTACAATGAGCAGTTCTTC.

The chain couples TRBV19 to TRBJ1-5, with unresolved D. V was pared by 3 bases and J by 4 bases, with 10 bases between. Germline CDR1 reads LNHDA; CDR2 reads SQIVND (reference sequence). CDR3 size: 14 residues. The CDR3 bases are TGTGCCAGTAGTATGGCGGCCCCTAATCAGCCCCAGCATTTT. As protein: CASSMAAPNQPQHF. The whole variable domain, remainder taken from reference TRBV19 and TRBJ1-5, is DGGITQSPKYLFRKEGQNVTLSCEQNLNHDAMYWYRQDPGQGLRLIYYSQIVNDFQKGDIAEGYSVSREKKESFPLTVTSAQKNPTAFYLCASSMAAPNQPQHFGDGTRLSIL.

The chain uses TRBV27 and TRBJ2-5; 12 bases fit TRBD2. V dropped 5 bases and J dropped 2; count of bases not matched to a gene: 3. The germline V gene has CDR1 MNHEY and CDR2 SMNVEV (reference sequence). This CDR3 has 15 amino acids. The CDR3 nucleotides are TGTGCCAGCAGTCCGGGACTAGCGGGTCAAGAGACCCAGTACTTC. Its protein product is CASSPGLAGQETQYF.

V usage is TRBV28 and J usage is TRBJ2-7; TRBD1 is a possible D gene (5 bases). Trimming took off 1 base at V and 5 bases at J, with 12 bases between the two ends. This CDR3 spans 14 amino acids. Germline V gives CDR1 MDHEN, CDR2 SYDVKM. CDR3 region: CASSLLGELHEQYF. As DNA, the CDR3 is TGTGCCAGCAGTTTATTAGGGGAACTCCACGAGCAGTACTTC.